A selection of T cell receptor beta chains follows, all from one sample in a study of somatic mutations in cytotoxic T cells in rheumatoid arthritis. The data were produced by immunoSEQ multiplex PCR, yet TCRdb's version contains in-frame clones alone and is incomplete. Here the sample spans approximately 10,000 clones, 82% being singletons. The sample taken for sequencing was CD8+ T cells sorted from blood. These receptors all come from a woman aged 55-70 years with rheumatoid arthritis. CDR3s include the opening cysteine and the closing phenylalanine or tryptophan. The order of the fields is clone size, D gene, J gene, V gene, CDR3 DNA, CDR3 protein. A D gene is named only where the DNA matches it firmly. Expanded clones get a size class; other rows say once, few or many, or leave the size out.

NA	TRBD1	TRBJ1-1	TRBV5-4	TGTGCCAGCAGCTTGGCCGGGACAGGGCGCTTTGAAGCTTTCTTT	CASSLAGTGRFEAFF
NA	NA	TRBJ1-3	TRBV28	TGTGCCAGCAGCCCAAGTCTCGAAGAGTCTGGAAACACCATATATTTT	CASSPSLEESGNTIYF
once	NA	TRBJ2-1	TRBV2	TGTGCCAGCAGTGAGGGCCCGAACAATGAGCAGTTCTTC	CASSEGPNNEQFF
few	TRBD1	TRBJ2-7	TRBV29-1	TGCAGCGTCCTCAGGGGGCGGAAAGGTAACGAGCAGTACTTC	CSVLRGRKGNEQYF
NA	TRBD1	TRBJ2-3	TRBV18	TGTGCCAGCTCCCTAGGGACAGCAGATACGCAGTATTTT	CASSLGTADTQYF
NA	TRBD1	TRBJ2-1	TRBV7-9	TGTGCCAGCAGCCCCGGGACAGCCTACAATGAGCAGTTCTTC	CASSPGTAYNEQFF
NA	TRBD1	TRBJ2-7	TRBV6-5	TGTGCCAGCAGTCTGGGACAGAACTCCTACGAGCAGTACTTC	CASSLGQNSYEQYF
NA	NA	TRBJ1-1	TRBV28	TGTGCCAGCAGTACCCCTCGGGAAGGAGGCACTGAAGCTTTCTTT	CASSTPREGGTEAFF
NA	NA	TRBJ2-7	TRBV27	TGTGCCAGCAGTTTTACAGGATCGTACGAGCAGTACTTC	CASSFTGSYEQYF
NA	NA	TRBJ2-1	TRBV28	TGTGCCAGCAACCTCGGCAGGGCAAATGAGCAGTTCTTC	CASNLGRANEQFF
NA	TRBD1	TRBJ1-6	TRBV29-1	TGCAGCGCTAGGGACAGGGAAAATTCACCCCTCCACTTT	CSARDRENSPLHF
NA	NA	TRBJ2-5	TRBV30	TGTGCCTGGAGTGTACTAAAAGAGACCCAGTACTTC	CAWSVLKETQYF
NA	NA	TRBJ1-1	TRBV2	TGTGCCAGCAGAGGACAGCCTTTCACTGAAGCTTTCTTT	CASRGQPFTEAFF
once	NA	TRBJ2-2	TRBV6-5	TGTGCCAGCAGTTCCCTTTCCGGGGAGCTGTTTTTT	CASSSLSGELFF
NA	TRBD1	TRBJ1-2	TRBV28	TGTGCCAGCAGTTCACCCTCGGGACAGAGGTATGGCTACACCTTC	CASSSPSGQRYGYTF
NA	NA	TRBJ2-7	TRBV7-9	TGTGCCAGCAGCCCGGAGGTGGGCGGTTGGGGATCAGAGCAGTACTTC	CASSPEVGGWGSEQYF
NA	NA	TRBJ2-5	TRBV5-5	TGTGCCAGCAGCTTGGGTACAGCCAAGACCCAGTACTTC	CASSLGTAKTQYF
NA	NA	TRBJ2-2	TRBV7-9	TGTGCCAGCAGCCATAGGACAGGAGGGCCCACCGGGGAGCTGTTTTTT	CASSHRTGGPTGELFF
NA	TRBD2	TRBJ2-5	TRBV6-5	TGTGCCAGCAGGATACTAGCGGGGCAAGAGACCCAGTACTTC	CASRILAGQETQYF
few	TRBD1	TRBJ2-7	TRBV6-1	TGTGCCAGCAGTGCCCAGGGGGCGCCTAGCTACGAGCAGTACTTC	CASSAQGAPSYEQYF
NA	TRBD2	TRBJ2-7	TRBV27	TGTGCCAGCAGCCCCATACAACCAGGACGCAGGGCGGGGGAGCAGTGCTTC	CASSPIQPGRRAGEQCF
NA	TRBD2	TRBJ2-1	TRBV5-1	TGCGCCAGCAGCCGACTCGACCCGCTCTACGGGACTAGCCATCCTTTCTACAATGAGCAGTTCTTC	CASSRLDPLYGTSHPFYNEQFF
NA	NA	TRBJ2-7	TRBV7-9	TGTGCCAGCAGCTTATTTGTGGGACATCACCTCTACGAGCAGTACTTC	CASSLFVGHHLYEQYF
NA	TRBD2	TRBJ2-5	TRBV29-1	TGCAGCGTTGAAGAAATAGATTCTTCCTCTAGCGGGGTCGTGGAGACCCAGTACTTC	CSVEEIDSSSSGVVETQYF
NA	NA	TRBJ2-7	TRBV29-1	TGCAGCGTGGGGAACCGGGACATTCCCTACGAGCAGTACTTC	CSVGNRDIPYEQYF
NA	TRBD1	TRBJ2-1	TRBV7-6	TGTGCCAGCAGCTTGGCAGGGGGCTTGTATGAGCAGTTCTTC	CASSLAGGLYEQFF
NA	NA	TRBJ2-1	TRBV6-4	TGTGCCAGCAGTGACTCAACCCACGCTAGAAGTGAGGGGCAGTTCTTC	CASSDSTHARSEGQFF
NA	NA	TRBJ2-3	TRBV18	TGTGCCAGCTCACCCTCTCTTTCCACAGATACGCAGTATTTT	CASSPSLSTDTQYF
NA	NA	TRBJ1-2	TRBV2	TGTGCCAGCAGTAGGACAAACTATGGCTACACCTTC	CASSRTNYGYTF
NA	NA	TRBJ1-1	TRBV19	TGTGCCAGTAGTATGAAACAGGGTATGAACACTGAAGCTTTCTTT	CASSMKQGMNTEAFF
NA	NA	TRBJ2-5	TRBV6-5	TGTGCCAGCAGTTCATACAGGGATAGGGAGACCCAGTACTTC	CASSSYRDRETQYF
NA	NA	TRBJ1-4	TRBV15	TGTGCCACCAGCAGAGATCCCCCTCCACATCTGTTTTTT	CATSRDPPPHLFF
few	TRBD2	TRBJ2-7	TRBV28	TGTGCCAGCAGTTTGGGGGGGGACGAGCAGTACTTC	CASSLGGDEQYF
NA	TRBD1	TRBJ2-5	TRBV5-6	TGTGCCAGCAGCCCCGGGACAGAAGAGACCCAGTACTTC	CASSPGTEETQYF
NA	TRBD2	TRBJ2-7	TRBV27	TGTGCCACCCGGGGGGGCAACGAGCAGTACTTC	CATRGGNEQYF
NA	NA	TRBJ1-4	TRBV28	TGTGCCAGCAGTTTCTCGACAGCAGTTGCAACTAATGAAAAACTGTTTTTT	CASSFSTAVATNEKLFF
NA	TRBD2	TRBJ2-7	TRBV6-5	TGTGCCAGCAGTGCGACTAGCGGGTCCTCCTACGAGCAGTACTTC	CASSATSGSSYEQYF
once	TRBD2	TRBJ2-7	TRBV15	TGTGCCACCAGCAGAGGTGGCGGGGGGGGCTACGAGCAGTACTTC	CATSRGGGGGYEQYF
NA	NA	TRBJ2-1	TRBV6-5	TGTGCCAGCAGTTACTCGGAGCGCAATGAGCAGTTCTTC	CASSYSERNEQFF
once	TRBD2	TRBJ2-2	TRBV6-1	TGTGCCAGCAGTGAATACGGGACTAGCGGTTTAGGGACAGGGGGGGAGCTGTTTTTT	CASSEYGTSGLGTGGELFF
NA	TRBD2	TRBJ2-3	TRBV7-2	TGTGCCAGCAGCTTAACTAGCGGGAGTCGAGATACGCAGTATTTT	CASSLTSGSRDTQYF
NA	NA	TRBJ1-2	TRBV28	TGTGCCACTCTGAACGGGGATGCCTATGGCTACACCTTC	CATLNGDAYGYTF
NA	NA	TRBJ2-7	TRBV7-6	TGTGCCAGCAGCTTGAGTGGTCGGTCCTACGAGCAGTACTTC	CASSLSGRSYEQYF
once	TRBD1	TRBJ1-2	TRBV5-1	TGCGCCAGCAGCTTAAAGCAGGACAGGAAGACCTATGGCTACACCTTC	CASSLKQDRKTYGYTF
NA	NA	TRBJ1-2	TRBV29-1	TGCAGCGTTCAACCGGGTTCCCACGGTGGCTACACCTTC	CSVQPGSHGGYTF
NA	NA	TRBJ1-2	TRBV7-3	TGTGCCAGCAGCTTAATTGGTGGGGGGAGTGGAGGCTACACCTTC	CASSLIGGGSGGYTF
NA	NA	TRBJ2-7	TRBV4-1	TGCGCCAGCAGCCAAAAGGAGGGGGGGACTCCCTACGAGCAGTACTTC	CASSQKEGGTPYEQYF